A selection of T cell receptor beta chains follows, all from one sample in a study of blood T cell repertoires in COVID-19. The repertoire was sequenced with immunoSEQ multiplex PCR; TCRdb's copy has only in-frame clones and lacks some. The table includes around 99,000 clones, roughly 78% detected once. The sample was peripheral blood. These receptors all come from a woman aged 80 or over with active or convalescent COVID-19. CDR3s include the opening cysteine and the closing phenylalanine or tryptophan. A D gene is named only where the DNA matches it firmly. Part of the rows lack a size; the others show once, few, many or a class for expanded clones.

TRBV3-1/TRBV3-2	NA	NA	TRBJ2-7	CASSQGRAGGEQYF
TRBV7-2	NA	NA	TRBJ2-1	CASSSPGAWVGNEQFF
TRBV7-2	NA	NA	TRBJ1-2	CASSLYRDYNYGYTF
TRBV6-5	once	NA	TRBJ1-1	CASSYSRVNTEAFF
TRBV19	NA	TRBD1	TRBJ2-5	CASRTGSVETQYF
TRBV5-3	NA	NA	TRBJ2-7	CARSLREMKGEQYF
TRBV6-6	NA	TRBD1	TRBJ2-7	CASSYSPGQVYEQYF
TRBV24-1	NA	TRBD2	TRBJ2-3	CATSDSLLAGGPTDTQYF
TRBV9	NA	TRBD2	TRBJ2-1	CASSVLAAQRNEQFF
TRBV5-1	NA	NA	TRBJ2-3	CASSFRTDGTDTQYF
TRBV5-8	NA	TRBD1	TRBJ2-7	CASSWDRVEGEQYF
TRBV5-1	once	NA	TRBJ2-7	CASSPVGPLYEQYF
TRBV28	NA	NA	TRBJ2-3	CASSLDAGSDTQYF
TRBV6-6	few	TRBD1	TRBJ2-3	CASSYGGQGGDTQYF
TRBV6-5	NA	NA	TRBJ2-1	CASPSEGTHEQFF
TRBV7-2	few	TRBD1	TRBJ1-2	CASSSPPGQGLFNYGYTF
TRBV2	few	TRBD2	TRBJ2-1	CALHGGGRAWNEQFF
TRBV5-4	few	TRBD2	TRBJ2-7	CASSLPAGGPHEQYF
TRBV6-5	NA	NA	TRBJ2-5	CASSFRDMETQYF
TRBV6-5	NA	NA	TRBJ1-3	CASIPMERAGNTIYF
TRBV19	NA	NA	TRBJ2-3	CASRPPGTTDTQYF
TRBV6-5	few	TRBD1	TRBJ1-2	CASGDRRGGYTF
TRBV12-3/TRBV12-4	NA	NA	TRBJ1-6	CASSSTASPLHF
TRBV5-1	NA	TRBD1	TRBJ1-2	CASSRSPGQGYGYTF
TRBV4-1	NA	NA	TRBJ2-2	CASSQEPVTGELFF
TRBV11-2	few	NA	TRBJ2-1	CASSLAASGEQFF
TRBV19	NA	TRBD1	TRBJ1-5	CASSLTGGGQRNQPQHF
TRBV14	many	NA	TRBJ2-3	CASSQELGAGTDTQYF
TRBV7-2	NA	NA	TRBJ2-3	CASSPAPLLIQGGLF
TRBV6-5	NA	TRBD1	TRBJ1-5	CASSLGQGHQPQHF
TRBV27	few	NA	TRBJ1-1	CASSKYPRATSGTEAFF
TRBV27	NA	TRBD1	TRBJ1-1	CASSQQGRTEAFF
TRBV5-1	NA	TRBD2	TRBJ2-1	CASSKVAGEPGNEQFF
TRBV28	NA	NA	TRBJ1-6	CASRPQGRLTPLHF
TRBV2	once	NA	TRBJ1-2	CASSGQAYGYTF
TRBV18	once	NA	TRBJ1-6	CASSPGTGPGWALHF
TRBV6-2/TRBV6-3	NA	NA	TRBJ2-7	CASSALGKLSYEQYF
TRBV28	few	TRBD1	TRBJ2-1	CASSHPGQGEDNEQFF
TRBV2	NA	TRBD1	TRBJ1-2	CASRTGPGYTF
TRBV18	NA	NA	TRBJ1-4	CASSLQGTEKLFF
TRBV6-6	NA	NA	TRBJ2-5	CASSPRVEKETQYF
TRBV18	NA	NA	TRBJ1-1	CASSPPGRNTEAFF
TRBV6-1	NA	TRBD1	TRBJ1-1	CASSERGHRNTEAFF
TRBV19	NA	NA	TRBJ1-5	CASRLGGQPQHF
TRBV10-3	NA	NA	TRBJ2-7	CAISKLAVLYYEQYF
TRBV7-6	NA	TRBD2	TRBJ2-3	CASSPGLAGSLDTQYF
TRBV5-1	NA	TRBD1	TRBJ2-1	CASSWGTVDNEQFF
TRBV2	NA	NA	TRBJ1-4	CASSEPQGVSEKLFF
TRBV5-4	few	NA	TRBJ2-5	CASSFGGQETQYF
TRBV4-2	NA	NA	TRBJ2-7	CASSQTDYEQYF